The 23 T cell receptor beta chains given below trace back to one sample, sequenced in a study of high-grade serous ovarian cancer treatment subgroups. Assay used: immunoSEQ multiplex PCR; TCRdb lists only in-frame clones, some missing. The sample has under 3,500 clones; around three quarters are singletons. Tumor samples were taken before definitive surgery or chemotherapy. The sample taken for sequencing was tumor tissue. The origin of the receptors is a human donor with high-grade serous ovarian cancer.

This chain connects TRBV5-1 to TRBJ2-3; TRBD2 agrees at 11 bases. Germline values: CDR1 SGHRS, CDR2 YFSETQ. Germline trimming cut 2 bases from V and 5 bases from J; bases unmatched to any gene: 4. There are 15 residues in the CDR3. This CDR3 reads CASSFSGGALDTQYF. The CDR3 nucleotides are TGCGCCAGCAGCTTTAGCGGGGGGGCGTTAGATACGCAGTATTTT.

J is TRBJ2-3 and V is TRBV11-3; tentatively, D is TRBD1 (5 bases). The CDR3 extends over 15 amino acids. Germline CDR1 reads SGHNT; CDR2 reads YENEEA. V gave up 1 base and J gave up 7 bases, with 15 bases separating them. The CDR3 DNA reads TGTGCCAGCAGCTTAGGGGGCTTAGAGGATTATACGCAGTATTTT. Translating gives CASSLGGLEDYTQYF.

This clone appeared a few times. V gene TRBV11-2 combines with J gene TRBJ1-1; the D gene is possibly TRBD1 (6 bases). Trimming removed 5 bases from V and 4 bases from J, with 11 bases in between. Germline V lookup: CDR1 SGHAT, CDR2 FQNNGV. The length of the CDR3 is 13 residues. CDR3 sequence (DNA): TGTGCCAGCAGCCCCACAGGGTCCACTGAAGCTTTCTTT. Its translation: CASSPTGSTEAFF.

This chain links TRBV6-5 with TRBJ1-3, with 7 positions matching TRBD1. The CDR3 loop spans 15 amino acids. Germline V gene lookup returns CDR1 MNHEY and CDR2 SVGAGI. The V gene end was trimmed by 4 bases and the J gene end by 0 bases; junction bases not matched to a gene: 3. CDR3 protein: CASSWTGSSGNTIYF. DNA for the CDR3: TGTGCCAGCAGTTGGACAGGTAGCTCTGGAAACACCATATATTTT.

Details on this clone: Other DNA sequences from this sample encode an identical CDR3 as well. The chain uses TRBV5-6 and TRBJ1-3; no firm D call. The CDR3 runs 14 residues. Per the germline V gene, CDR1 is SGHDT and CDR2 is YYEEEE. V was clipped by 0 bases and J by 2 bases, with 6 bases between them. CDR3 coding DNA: TGTGCCAGCAGCTTGGTGGGTACTGGAAACACCATATATTTT. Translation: CASSLVGTGNTIYF. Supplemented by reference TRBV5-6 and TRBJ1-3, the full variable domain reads DAGVTQSPTHLIKTRGQQVTLRCSPKSGHDTVSWYQQALGQGPQFIFQYYEEEERQRGNFPDRFSGHQFPNYSSELNVNALLLGDSALYLCASSLVGTGNTIYFGEGSWLTVV.

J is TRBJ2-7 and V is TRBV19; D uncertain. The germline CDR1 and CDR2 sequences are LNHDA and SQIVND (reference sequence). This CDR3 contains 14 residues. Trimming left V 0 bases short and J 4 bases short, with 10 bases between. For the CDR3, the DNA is TGTGCCAGTAGTATAGAGGGCGGCAGGTACGAGCAGTACTTC. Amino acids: CASSIEGGRYEQYF.

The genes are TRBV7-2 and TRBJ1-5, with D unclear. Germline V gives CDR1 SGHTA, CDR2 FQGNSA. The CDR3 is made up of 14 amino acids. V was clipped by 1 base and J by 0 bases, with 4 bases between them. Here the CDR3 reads CASSLGLSNQPQHF. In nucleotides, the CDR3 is TGTGCCAGCAGCTTAGGCCTTAGCAATCAGCCCCAGCATTTT.

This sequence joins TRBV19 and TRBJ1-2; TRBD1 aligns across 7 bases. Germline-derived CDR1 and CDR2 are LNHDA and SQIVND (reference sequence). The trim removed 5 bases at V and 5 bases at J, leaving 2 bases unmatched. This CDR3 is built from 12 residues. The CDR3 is CASSPTGYGYTF. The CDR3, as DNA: TGTGCCAGTAGTCCGACAGGGTATGGCTACACCTTC.

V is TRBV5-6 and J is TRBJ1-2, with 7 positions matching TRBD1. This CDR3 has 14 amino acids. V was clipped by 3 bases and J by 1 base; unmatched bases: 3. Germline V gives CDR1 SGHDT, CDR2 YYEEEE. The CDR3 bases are TGTGCCAGCAGCTGGGACAGAGTTAACTATGGCTACACCTTC. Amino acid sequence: CASSWDRVNYGYTF.

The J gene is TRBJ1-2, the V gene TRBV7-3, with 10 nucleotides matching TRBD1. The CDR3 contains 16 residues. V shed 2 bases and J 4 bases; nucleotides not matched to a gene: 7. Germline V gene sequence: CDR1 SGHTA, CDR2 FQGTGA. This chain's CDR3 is CASSLAWTGGSYGYTF. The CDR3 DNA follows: TGTGCCAGCAGCTTAGCGTGGACAGGGGGTAGCTATGGCTACACCTTC.

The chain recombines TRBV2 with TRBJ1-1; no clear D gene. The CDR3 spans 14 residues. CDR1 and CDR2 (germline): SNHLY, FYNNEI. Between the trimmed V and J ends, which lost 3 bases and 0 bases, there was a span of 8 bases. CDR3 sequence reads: CASSEKEVNTEAFF. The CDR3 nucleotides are TGTGCCAGCAGTGAGAAGGAGGTGAACACTGAAGCTTTCTTT.

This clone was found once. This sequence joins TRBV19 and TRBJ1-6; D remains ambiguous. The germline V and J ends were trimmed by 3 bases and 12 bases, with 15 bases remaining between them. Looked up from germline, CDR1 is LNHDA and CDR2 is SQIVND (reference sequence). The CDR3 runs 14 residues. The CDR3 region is CASSISPSAGPLHF. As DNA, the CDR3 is TGTGCCAGTAGTATTTCCCCCTCGGCAGGACCCCTCCACTTT.

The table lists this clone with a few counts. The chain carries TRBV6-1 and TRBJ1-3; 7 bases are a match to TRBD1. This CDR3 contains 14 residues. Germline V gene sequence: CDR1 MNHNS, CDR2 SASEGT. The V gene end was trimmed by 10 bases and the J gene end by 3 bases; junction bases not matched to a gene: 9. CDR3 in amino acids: CAIGTVESGNTIYF. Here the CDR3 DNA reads TGTGCCATCGGGACAGTCGAGAGTGGAAACACCATATATTTT.

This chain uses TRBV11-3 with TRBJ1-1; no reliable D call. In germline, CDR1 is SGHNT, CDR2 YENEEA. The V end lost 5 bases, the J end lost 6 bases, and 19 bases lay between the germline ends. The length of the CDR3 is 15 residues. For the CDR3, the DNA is TGTGCCAGCAGCCTAGGACGTAAGAAGGGATCTGAAGCTTTCTTT. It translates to CASSLGRKKGSEAFF.

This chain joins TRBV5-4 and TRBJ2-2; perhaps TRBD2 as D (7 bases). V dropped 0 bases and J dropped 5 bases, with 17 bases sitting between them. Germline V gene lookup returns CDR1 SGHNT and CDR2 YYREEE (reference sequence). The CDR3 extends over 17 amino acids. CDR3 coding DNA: TGTGCCAGCAGCTTGGGGGGGCGGACTAGATTGACCGGGGAGCTGTTTTTT. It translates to CASSLGGRTRLTGELFF.

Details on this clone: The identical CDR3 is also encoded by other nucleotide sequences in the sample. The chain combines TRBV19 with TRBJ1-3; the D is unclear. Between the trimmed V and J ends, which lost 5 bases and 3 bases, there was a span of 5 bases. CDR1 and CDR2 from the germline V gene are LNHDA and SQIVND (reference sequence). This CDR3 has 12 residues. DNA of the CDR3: TGTGCCAGTAGTCCCGATGGAAACACCATATATTTT. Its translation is CASSPDGNTIYF.

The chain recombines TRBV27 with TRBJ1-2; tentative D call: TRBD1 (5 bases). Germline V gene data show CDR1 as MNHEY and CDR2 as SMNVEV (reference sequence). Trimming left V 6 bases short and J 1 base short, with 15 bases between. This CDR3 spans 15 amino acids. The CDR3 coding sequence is TGTGCCAGCAGACCCGGGGGAGTCTTTAACTATGGCTACACCTTC. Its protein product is CASRPGGVFNYGYTF.

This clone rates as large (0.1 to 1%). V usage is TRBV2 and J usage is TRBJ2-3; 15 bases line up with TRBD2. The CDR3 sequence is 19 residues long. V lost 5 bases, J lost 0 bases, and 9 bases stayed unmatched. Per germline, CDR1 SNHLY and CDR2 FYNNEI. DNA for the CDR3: TGTGCCAGCAGTACGGGACTAGCGGGGGGATACGGTAGCACAGATACGCAGTATTTT. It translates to CASSTGLAGGYGSTDTQYF.

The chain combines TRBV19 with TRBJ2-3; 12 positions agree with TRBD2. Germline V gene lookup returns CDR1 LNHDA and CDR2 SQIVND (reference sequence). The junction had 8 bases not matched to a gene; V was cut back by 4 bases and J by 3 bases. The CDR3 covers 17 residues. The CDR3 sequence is CASSRSSGGAGTDTQYF. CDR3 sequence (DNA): TGTGCCAGTAGTAGGTCTAGCGGGGGGGCGGGGACAGATACGCAGTATTTT.

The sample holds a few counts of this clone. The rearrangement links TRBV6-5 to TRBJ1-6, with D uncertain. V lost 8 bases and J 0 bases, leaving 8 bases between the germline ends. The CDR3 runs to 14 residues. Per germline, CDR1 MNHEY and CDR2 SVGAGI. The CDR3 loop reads CASRRGSYNSPLHF. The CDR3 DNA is TGTGCCAGCCGTCGTGGCTCCTATAATTCACCCCTCCACTTT.

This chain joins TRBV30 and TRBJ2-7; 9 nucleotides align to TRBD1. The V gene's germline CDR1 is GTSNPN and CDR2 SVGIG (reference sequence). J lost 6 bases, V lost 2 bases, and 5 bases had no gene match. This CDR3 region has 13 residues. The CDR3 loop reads CAWSNGQGLEQYF. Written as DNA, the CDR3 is TGTGCCTGGAGTAATGGACAGGGGCTCGAGCAGTACTTC.

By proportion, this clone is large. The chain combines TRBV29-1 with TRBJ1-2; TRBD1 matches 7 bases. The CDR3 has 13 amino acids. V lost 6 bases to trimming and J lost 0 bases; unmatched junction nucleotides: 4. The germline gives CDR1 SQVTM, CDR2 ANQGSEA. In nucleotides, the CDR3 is TGCAGCGTGGCAACAGGGGCTAACTATGGCTACACCTTC. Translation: CSVATGANYGYTF.

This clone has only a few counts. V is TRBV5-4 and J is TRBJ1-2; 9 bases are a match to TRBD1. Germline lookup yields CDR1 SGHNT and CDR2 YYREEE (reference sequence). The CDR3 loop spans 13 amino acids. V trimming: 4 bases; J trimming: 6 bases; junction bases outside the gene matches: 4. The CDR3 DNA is TGTGCCAGCAGCCGAACAGGGGGCGATGGCTACACCTTC. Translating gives CASSRTGGDGYTF.